This T cell receptor beta chain was captured by sequencing in a study of shared clonotypes between healthy human individuals. The wider study: Each donor's CD8 memory used one plate, CD8 naive two, each CD4 subset three. Study-wide points: The represented genetic and exposure-history diversity was limited by the small number of donors. Non-shared clonotypes had lower generation probabilities than those shared by all four donors.

As concerns this clone: Its antigen is still unknown.

Sequencing used immunoSEQ multiplex PCR; TCRdb keeps in-frame clones, though not all of them. This table has about 2.5 million clones, approximately 90% appearing once. The germline V gene has CDR1 MNHNS and CDR2 SASEGT. Trimming pared 7 bases from V and 9 bases from J, leaving 10 bases between. CDR3 length equals 11 residues. This sequence originates from a man aged 18-30 years in good health. Some clones in this sample may be carry-over from other donors' samples. V is TRBV6-1 and J is TRBJ2-1, with a weak D call TRBD2 (5 bases). Sample: naive CD4+ T cells from PBMCs. Subset reported: CD45RA+ positively selected. The CDR3 sequence: CASTRGSEQFF. The CDR3 nucleotides read TGTGCCAGCACTAGAGGGAGTGAGCAGTTCTTC.